This TCR beta chain was documented in a study of blood T cell repertoires in COVID-19. Study summary: Specimens from acute and convalescent COVID-19 originated in the United States, Italy and Spain. The cDNA or gDNA used as material had been derived from T cells, B-cell-depleted T cells, or PBMCs.

The CDR3 is 16 amino acids. Looked up from germline, CDR1 is SGDLS and CDR2 is YYNGEE. V lost 0 bases to trimming and J lost 5 bases; unmatched junction nucleotides: 7. Original processing notes: Nucleated cell counts were estimated from reference gene primer amplification. Profiling relied on immunoSEQ multiplex PCR, and the TCRdb table lists in-frame clones only, not all of them. The V and J calls and clone size were taken over from that table, and D and trimming were inferred from the DNA. The data show about 82,000 clones, around 78% seen once. The chain links TRBV9 to TRBJ2-5; TRBD1 matches at 10 bases. Sequencing was carried out using peripheral blood. The TCR comes from a man in his fifties or sixties with COVID-19, enrolled during active disease. The CDR3: CASSVEETGGAETQYF. In nucleotides, the CDR3 is TGTGCCAGCAGCGTAGAGGAGACAGGGGGCGCGGAGACCCAGTACTTC.